These 4 T cell receptor beta chains came from one sample sequenced in a study of shared clonotypes between healthy human individuals. Sequenced by immunoSEQ multiplex PCR; TCRdb stores in-frame clones only, minus some. The sample has roughly 1.5 million clones; approximately 98% are singletons. Specimen: naive CD4+ T cells sorted from blood. Documented subset: CD45RA+ positively selected. These receptor sequences come from a young man in good health.

The CDR3: CASSVMDLQYYEQYF. The DNA of the CDR3 is TGCGCCAGCAGTGTCATGGACTTACAATACTACGAGCAGTACTTC. The chain is built from TRBV10-2 and TRBJ2-7, with D possibly TRBD2 on 5 matching bases. V shed 4 bases and J shed 3 bases, with 16 bases lying between them. The CDR3 contains 15 residues. Germline CDR1 is WSHSY and CDR2 is SAAADI.

The J gene is TRBJ1-1, the V gene TRBV18; D unclear. Trimming took off 4 bases at V and 1 base at J, with 13 bases between the two ends. Germline values: CDR1 KGHSH, CDR2 LQKENI. The CDR3 has 15 amino acids. The CDR3 here is CASSRTPGENTEAFF. The CDR3 nucleotides read TGTGCCAGCTCACGAACGCCGGGAGAGAACACTGAAGCTTTCTTT.

CDR3 in amino acids: CASRSGTTQETQYF. The CDR3 DNA reads as TGTGCCAGCAGGTCCGGGACTACTCAAGAGACCCAGTACTTC. This chain connects TRBV5-4 to TRBJ2-5; 7 bases fit TRBD2. V shed 5 bases, J shed 2 bases, and the junction held 6 bases outside the gene matches. There are 14 residues in the CDR3. From germline, CDR1 is SGHNT and CDR2 YYREEE (reference sequence).

The chain joins TRBV7-8 to TRBJ1-5; the D gene is possibly TRBD1 (5 bases). In germline, CDR1 is SGHVS, CDR2 FQNEAQ. The CDR3 spans 14 residues. V shed 1 base and J shed 9 bases, with 13 bases lying between them. The CDR3 sequence: CASSLEWVQGPQHF. CDR3 in DNA: TGTGCCAGCAGCTTAGAATGGGTTCAGGGGCCCCAGCATTTT.